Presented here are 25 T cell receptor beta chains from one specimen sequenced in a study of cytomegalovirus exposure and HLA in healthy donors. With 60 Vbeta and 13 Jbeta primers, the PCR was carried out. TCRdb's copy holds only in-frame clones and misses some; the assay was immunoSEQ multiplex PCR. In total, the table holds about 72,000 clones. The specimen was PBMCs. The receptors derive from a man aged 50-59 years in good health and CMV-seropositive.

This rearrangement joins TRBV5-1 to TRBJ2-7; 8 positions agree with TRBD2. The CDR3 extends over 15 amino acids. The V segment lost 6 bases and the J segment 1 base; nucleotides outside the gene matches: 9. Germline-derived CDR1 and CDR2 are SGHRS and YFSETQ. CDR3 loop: CASTPEAGASYEQYF. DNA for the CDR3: TGCGCCAGCACCCCCGAAGCGGGAGCGTCCTACGAGCAGTACTTC.

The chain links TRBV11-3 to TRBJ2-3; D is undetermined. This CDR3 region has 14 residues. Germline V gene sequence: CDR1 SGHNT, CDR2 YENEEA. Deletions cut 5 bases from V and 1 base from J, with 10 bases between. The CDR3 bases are TGTGCCAGCAGCCCTCGAGTTGGCACAGATACGCAGTATTTT. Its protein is CASSPRVGTDTQYF.

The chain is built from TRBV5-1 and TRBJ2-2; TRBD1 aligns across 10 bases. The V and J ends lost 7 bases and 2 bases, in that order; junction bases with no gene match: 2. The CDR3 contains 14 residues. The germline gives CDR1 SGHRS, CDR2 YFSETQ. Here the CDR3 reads CASGQGVNTGELFF. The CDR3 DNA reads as TGCGCCAGCGGACAGGGGGTAAACACCGGGGAGCTGTTTTTT.

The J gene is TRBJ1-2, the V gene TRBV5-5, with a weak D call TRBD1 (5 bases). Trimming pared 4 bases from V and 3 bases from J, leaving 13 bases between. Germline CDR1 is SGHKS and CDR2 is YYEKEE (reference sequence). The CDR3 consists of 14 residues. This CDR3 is CASSPLTEYYGYTF. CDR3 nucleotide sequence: TGTGCCAGCAGCCCCTTGACAGAGTACTATGGCTACACCTTC. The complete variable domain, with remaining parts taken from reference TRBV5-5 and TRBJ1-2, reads DAGVTQSPTHLIKTRGQQVTLRCSPISGHKSVSWYQQVLGQGPQFIFQYYEKEERGRGNFPDRFSARQFPNYSSELNVNALLLGDSALYLCASSPLTEYYGYTFGSGTRLTVV.

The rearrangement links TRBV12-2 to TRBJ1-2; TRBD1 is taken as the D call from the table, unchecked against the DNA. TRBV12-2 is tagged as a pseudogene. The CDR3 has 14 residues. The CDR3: CASRLIDRPYGYTF. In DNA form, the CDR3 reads TGTGCAAGTCGCTTAATCGACAGGCCCTATGGCTACACCTTC.

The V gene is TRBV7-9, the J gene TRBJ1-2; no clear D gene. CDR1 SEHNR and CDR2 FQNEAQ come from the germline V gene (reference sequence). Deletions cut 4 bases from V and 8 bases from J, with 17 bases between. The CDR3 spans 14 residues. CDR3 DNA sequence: TGTGCCAGCAGCTACGAAGTTCGGAGGGAGGGCTACACCTTC. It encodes CASSYEVRREGYTF. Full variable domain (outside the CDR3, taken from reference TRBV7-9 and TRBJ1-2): DTGVSQNPRHKITKRGQNVTFRCDPISEHNRLYWYRQTLGQGPEFLTYFQNEAQLEKSRLLSDRFSAERPKGSFSTLEIQRTEQGDSAMYLCASSYEVRREGYTFGSGTRLTVV.

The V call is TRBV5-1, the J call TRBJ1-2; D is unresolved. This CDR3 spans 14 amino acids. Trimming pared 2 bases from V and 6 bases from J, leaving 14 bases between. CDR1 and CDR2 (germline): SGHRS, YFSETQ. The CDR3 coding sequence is TGCGCCAGCAGCTTAGAAAACATCGTAAATGGCTACACCTTC. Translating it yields CASSLENIVNGYTF.

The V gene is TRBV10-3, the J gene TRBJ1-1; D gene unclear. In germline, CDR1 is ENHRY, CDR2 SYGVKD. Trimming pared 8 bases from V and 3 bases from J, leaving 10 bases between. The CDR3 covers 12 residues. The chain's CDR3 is CAIGPLHTEAFF. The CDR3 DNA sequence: TGTGCCATCGGTCCTCTACACACTGAAGCTTTCTTT.

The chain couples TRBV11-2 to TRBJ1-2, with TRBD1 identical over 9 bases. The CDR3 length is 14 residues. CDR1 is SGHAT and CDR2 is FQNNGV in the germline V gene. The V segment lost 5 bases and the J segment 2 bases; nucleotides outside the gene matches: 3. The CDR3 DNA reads TGTGCCAGCAGCGCCGGGACAGGGAACTATGGCTACACCTTC. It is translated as CASSAGTGNYGYTF.

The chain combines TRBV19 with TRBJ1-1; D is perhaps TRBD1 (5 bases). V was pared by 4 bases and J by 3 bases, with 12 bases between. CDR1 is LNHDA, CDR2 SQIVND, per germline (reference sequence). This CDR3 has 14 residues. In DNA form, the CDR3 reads TGTGCCAGTAGTAGTGACAGTTACCACACTGAAGCTTTCTTT. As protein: CASSSDSYHTEAFF.

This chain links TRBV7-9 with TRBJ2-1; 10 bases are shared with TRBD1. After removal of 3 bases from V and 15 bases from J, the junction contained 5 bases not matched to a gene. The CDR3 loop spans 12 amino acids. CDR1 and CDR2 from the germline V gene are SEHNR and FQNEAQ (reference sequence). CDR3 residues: CASSLGTGAPFF. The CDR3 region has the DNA TGTGCCAGCAGCTTGGGGACAGGGGCACCGTTCTTC.

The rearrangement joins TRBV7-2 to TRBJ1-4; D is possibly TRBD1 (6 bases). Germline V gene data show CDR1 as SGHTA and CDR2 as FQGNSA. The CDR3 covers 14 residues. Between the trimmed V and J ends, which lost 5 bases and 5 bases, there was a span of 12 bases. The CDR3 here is CASSQGLLNEKLFF. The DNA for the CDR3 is TGTGCCAGCAGCCAGGGGCTACTCAATGAAAAACTGTTTTTT.

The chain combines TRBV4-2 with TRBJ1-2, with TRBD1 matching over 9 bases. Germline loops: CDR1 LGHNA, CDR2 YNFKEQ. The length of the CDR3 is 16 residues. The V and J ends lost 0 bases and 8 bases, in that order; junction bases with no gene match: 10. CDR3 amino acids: CASSQEDSGQGNGYTF. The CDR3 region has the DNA TGTGCCAGCAGCCAAGAAGATTCGGGACAGGGAAACGGCTACACCTTC.

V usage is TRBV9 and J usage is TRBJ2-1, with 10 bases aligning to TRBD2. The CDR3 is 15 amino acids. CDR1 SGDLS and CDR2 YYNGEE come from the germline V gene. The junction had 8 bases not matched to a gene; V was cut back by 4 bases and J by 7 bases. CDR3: CASSPSGGSVNEQFF. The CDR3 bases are TGTGCCAGCAGCCCTAGCGGGGGCTCCGTAAATGAGCAGTTCTTC.

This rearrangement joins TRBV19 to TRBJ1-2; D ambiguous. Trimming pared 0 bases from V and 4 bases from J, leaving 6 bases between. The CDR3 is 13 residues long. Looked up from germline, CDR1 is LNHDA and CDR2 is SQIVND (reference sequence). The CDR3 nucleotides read TGTGCCAGTAGTATAGAAGCTTCCTATGGCTACACCTTC. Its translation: CASSIEASYGYTF.

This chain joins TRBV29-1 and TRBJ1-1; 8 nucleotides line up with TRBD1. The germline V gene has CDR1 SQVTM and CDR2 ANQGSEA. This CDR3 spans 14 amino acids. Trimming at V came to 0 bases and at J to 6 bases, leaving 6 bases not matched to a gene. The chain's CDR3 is CSVEDRDRPAEAFF. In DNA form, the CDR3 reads TGCAGCGTTGAAGATAGGGACAGGCCGGCTGAAGCTTTCTTT.

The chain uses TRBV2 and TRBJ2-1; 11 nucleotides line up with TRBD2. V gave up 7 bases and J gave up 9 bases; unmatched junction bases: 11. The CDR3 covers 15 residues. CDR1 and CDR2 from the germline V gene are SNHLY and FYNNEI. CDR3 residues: CASTDSTSGEGEQFF. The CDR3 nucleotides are TGTGCCAGCACTGACTCGACTAGCGGGGAGGGTGAGCAGTTCTTC. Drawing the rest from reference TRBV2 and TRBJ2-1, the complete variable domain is EPEVTQTPSHQVTQMGQEVILRCVPISNHLYFYWYRQILGQKVEFLVSFYNNEISEKSEIFDDQFSVERPDGSNFTLKIRSTKLEDSAMYFCASTDSTSGEGEQFFGPGTRLTVL.

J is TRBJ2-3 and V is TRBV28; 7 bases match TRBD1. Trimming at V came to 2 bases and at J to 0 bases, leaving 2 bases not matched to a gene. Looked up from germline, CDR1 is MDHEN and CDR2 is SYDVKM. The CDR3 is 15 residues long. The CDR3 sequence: CASSLTGASTDTQYF. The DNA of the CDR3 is TGTGCCAGCAGTTTAACAGGGGCGAGCACAGATACGCAGTATTTT.

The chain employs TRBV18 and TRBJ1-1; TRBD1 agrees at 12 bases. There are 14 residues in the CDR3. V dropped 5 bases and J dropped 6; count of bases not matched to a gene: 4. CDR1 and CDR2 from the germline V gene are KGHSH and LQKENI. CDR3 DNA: TGTGCCAGCTCATGGGGACAGGGGGCCGCTGAAGCTTTCTTT. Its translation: CASSWGQGAAEAFF.

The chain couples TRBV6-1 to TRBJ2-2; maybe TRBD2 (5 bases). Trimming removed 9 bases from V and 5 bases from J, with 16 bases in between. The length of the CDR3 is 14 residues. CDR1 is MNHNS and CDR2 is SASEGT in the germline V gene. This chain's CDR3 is CASNSETWTGELFF. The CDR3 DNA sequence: TGTGCCAGTAATAGCGAGACGTGGACCGGGGAGCTGTTTTTT.

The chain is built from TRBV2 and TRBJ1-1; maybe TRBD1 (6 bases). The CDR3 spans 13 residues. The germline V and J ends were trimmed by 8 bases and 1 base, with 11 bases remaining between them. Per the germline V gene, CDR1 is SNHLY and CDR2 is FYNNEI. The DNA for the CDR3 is TGTGCCAGCCTAAAGACAGGGAACACTGAAGCTTTCTTT. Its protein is CASLKTGNTEAFF.

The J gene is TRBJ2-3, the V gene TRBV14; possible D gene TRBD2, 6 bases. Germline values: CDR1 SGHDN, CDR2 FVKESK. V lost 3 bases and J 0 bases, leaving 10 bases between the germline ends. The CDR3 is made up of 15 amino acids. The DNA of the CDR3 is TGTGCCAGCAGCCATTTACGGGGGAGCACAGATACGCAGTATTTT. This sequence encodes CASSHLRGSTDTQYF.

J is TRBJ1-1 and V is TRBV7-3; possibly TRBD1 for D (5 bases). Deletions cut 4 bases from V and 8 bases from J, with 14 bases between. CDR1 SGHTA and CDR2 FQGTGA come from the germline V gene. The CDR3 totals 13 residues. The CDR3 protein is CASSSTGSSEAFF. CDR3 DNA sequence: TGTGCCAGCAGCTCTACAGGTTCCTCAGAAGCTTTCTTT.

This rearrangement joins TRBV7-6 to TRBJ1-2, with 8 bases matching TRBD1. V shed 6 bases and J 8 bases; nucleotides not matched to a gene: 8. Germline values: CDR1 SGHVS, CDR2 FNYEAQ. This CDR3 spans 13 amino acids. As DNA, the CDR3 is TGTGCCAGCAGTGAGGGACAGGATGGAGGCTACACCTTC. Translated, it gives CASSEGQDGGYTF.

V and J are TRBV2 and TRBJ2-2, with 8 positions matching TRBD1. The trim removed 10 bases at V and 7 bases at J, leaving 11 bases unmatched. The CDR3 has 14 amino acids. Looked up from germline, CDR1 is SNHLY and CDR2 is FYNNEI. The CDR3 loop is CANRQGKEVGELFF. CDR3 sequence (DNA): TGTGCCAACCGACAGGGGAAGGAGGTCGGGGAGCTGTTTTTT.